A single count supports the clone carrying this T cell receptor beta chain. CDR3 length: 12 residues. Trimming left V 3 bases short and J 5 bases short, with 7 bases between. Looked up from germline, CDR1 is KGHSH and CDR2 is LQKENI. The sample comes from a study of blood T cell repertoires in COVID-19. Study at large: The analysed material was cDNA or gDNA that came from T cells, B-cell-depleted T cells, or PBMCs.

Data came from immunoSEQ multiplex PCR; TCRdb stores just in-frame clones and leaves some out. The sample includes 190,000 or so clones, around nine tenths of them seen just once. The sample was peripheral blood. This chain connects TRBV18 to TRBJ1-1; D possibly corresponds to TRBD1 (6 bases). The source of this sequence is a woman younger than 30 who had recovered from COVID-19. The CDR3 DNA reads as TGTGCCAGCTCACCTACAGGGACTGAAGCTTTCTTT. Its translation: CASSPTGTEAFF.